A selection of T cell receptor beta chains follows, all from one sample in a study of OX40 agonist ivuxolimab in advanced cancers. Sequencing was performed with immunoSEQ multiplex PCR; in TCRdb, only in-frame clones are kept and a portion is missing. The sample shows about 110,000 clones, around 93% of them seen only once. The sample consisted of CD4+ or CD8+ T cells sorted from blood, taken in a trial of the OX40 agonist ivuxolimab. The source is an adult with an advanced solid tumor such as melanoma, head and neck, liver or kidney cancer. Both conserved end residues are part of each CDR3.

v_call cdr3_length cdr3_aa
TRBV5-4 16 CASSLASGGSSYEQYF
TRBV7-9 19 CASSLYINPGSPTNEKLFF
TRBV6-6 15 CASSTPAGGSYGYTF
TRBV29-1 15 CSARLNSRGGYEQYF
TRBV27 11 CASSAGWEQYF
TRBV18 14 CASSPGEGSSPLHF
TRBV10-3 16 CAISRAAGGARDTQYF
TRBV19 14 CASSTGQPNTEAFF
TRBV10-3 15 CAIRTSGENTGELFF
TRBV6-1 14 CASSEGRSGGEAFF
TRBV9 18 CASSVERGRGSSGNTIYF
TRBV10-1 14 CASVNRGGSTEAFF
TRBV27 15 CASSFQGDGNQPQHF
TRBV2 11 CASLTRHEQFF
TRBV6-4 13 CASSAGVYNEQFF
TRBV4-2 14 CASSQDRVSYEQYF
TRBV9 15 CASTKTSGGTETQYF
TRBV7-3 14 CASSLSGGLNEQFF
TRBV5-1 15 CASVPPGQLNTEAFF
TRBV18 17 CASSRLGLAGSVNEQFF
TRBV6-5 14 CASSLQGSSETQYF
TRBV6-6 12 CASTRPGGGYTF
TRBV5-6 15 CASSPPVSTGAGYTF
TRBV5-1 14 CASSLGQGDYGYTF
TRBV9 16 CASSVEANPSSYEQYF
TRBV6-6 13 CASSPTSVAEAFF
TRBV7-3 16 CASSPTTSGRWDTQYF
TRBV5-6 11 CASSLDGGAFF
TRBV9 13 CASSVDSPAEAFF
TRBV9 15 CASSVSGGTPGEQYF
TRBV11-3 13 CASNSGHLYEQYF
TRBV10-1 15 CASSEFGQGVGELFF
TRBV4-1 19 CASSQDRGGKARSSYEQYF
TRBV6-4 16 CASREDGSSYNSPLHF